One and the same sample provided the 15 T cell receptor beta chains below, sequenced in a study of blood T cell repertoires in COVID-19. Data came from immunoSEQ multiplex PCR; TCRdb stores just in-frame clones and leaves some out. The repertoire consists of 190,000 or so clones, with more than 80% occurring once and the leading ten covering 0.95% to 1.5%. Sequencing was performed on PBMCs or T cells enriched from blood (not recorded which). These receptors originate from a man aged 25 to 40 who had recovered from COVID-19.

This clone was seen a handful of times. Here the CDR3 reads CASSLDRLRAFPNYGYTF. The CDR3 DNA reads TGTGCCAGCAGCTTAGATAGACTCCGAGCGTTTCCCAACTATGGCTACACCTTC. The chain joins TRBV7-2 to TRBJ1-2; D remains unclear. Germline lookup yields CDR1 SGHTA and CDR2 FQGNSA. This CDR3 region has 18 residues. The germline V and J ends were trimmed by 1 base and 2 bases, with 20 bases remaining between them.

The chain links TRBV29-1 to TRBJ1-1, with TRBD1 matching 8 bases. The CDR3 spans 13 residues. Per germline, CDR1 SQVTM and CDR2 ANQGSEA. The J segment lost 5 bases and the V segment lost 4 bases, leaving 6 bases of the junction unmatched. The CDR3 nucleotides read TGCAGCGTTGTAACAGGGGGTATAACTGAAGCTTTCTTT. The encoded protein is CSVVTGGITEAFF.

In regard to this clone: The sample carries other DNA sequences with the same CDR3. This sequence joins TRBV12-3 or TRBV12-4 and TRBJ2-7; 7 bases agree with TRBD1. The ends lost 6 bases at V and 3 bases at J; junction bases unmatched: 5. The CDR3 spans 13 residues. The CDR3 DNA is TGTGCCAGCAGCCCGGGACAGATCTACGAGCAGTACTTC. It translates to CASSPGQIYEQYF.

This clone was detected once. This chain joins TRBV11-3 and TRBJ2-2; TRBD1 matches at 10 bases. V trimming: 5 bases; J trimming: 6 bases; junction bases outside the gene matches: 6. CDR3 length equals 15 residues. Germline V gene data show CDR1 as SGHNT and CDR2 as YENEEA. The CDR3 DNA reads as TGTGCCAGCAGCCGTCGACAGGGGGCCCCCGGGGAGCTGTTTTTT. Its translation: CASSRRQGAPGELFF.

The CDR3 sequence is CASSGRVVNEQFF. The CDR3 coding sequence is TGTGCGTCCAGCGGGAGGGTGGTAAATGAGCAGTTCTTC. This sequence joins TRBV12-5 and TRBJ2-1; 10 nucleotides match TRBD2. The CDR3 loop spans 13 amino acids. Germline V lookup: CDR1 LGHNT, CDR2 FRNRAP.

This chain links TRBV3-1 (or the pseudogene TRBV3-2) with TRBJ1-1, with D possibly being TRBD1 (6 bases). The CDR3 covers 16 residues. With 4 bases removed from V and 2 bases from J, the gap between germline ends came to 17 bases. CDR1 LGHDT and CDR2 YNNKEL come from the germline V gene (reference sequence). CDR3 bases: TGTGCCAGCAGCCCGACACAGGGCTCCTCAAACACTGAAGCTTTCTTT. Amino acid sequence: CASSPTQGSSNTEAFF.

The V and J genes are TRBV10-3 and TRBJ2-1; D possibly corresponds to TRBD1 (5 bases). CDR3 length equals 13 residues. The V gene lost 4 bases and the J gene lost 3 bases, with 7 bases spanning the gap. Germline V gene lookup returns CDR1 ENHRY and CDR2 SYGVKD. CDR3 DNA: TGTGCCATCAGTGTTCAGGGCTACAATGAGCAGTTCTTC. Its protein is CAISVQGYNEQFF.

The V and J genes are TRBV28 and TRBJ1-5; 9 bases line up with TRBD1. The germline V gene has CDR1 MDHEN and CDR2 SYDVKM. After removal of 2 bases from V and 1 base from J, the junction contained 6 bases not matched to a gene. This CDR3 spans 17 amino acids. The CDR3 loop is CASSLPRDRESNQPQHF. The DNA of the CDR3 is TGTGCCAGCAGTTTACCCCGGGACAGGGAAAGCAATCAGCCCCAGCATTTT. The whole variable domain, remainder taken from reference TRBV28 and TRBJ1-5, is DVKVTQSSRYLVKRTGEKVFLECVQDMDHENMFWYRQDPGLGLRLIYFSYDVKMKEKGDIPEGYSVSREKKERFSLILESASTNQTSMYLCASSLPRDRESNQPQHFGDGTRLSIL.

V is TRBV4-1 and J is TRBJ1-5; the D gene is possibly TRBD1 (6 bases). V shed 4 bases and J shed 4 bases, with 11 bases lying between them. The CDR3 covers 14 residues. Germline V gene sequence: CDR1 MGHRA, CDR2 YSYEKL. The CDR3 region is CASSRTEGNQPQHF. The CDR3 DNA follows: TGCGCCAGCAGCCGGACAGAGGGGAATCAGCCCCAGCATTTT.

Regarding this clone: A much larger clone sits a single nucleotide away, making a read error possible. The chain's CDR3 is CASSELAGGPETQYF. Written as DNA, the CDR3 is TGTGCCAGCAGTGAACTAGCGGGGGGGCCAGAGACCCAGTACTTC. The chain recombines TRBV6-4 with TRBJ2-5, with 13 nucleotides matching TRBD2. The CDR3 covers 15 residues. Germline V lookup: CDR1 MRHNA, CDR2 SNTAGT. The V segment lost 3 bases and the J segment 4 bases; nucleotides outside the gene matches: 2.

This clone appeared once. The rearrangement joins TRBV19 to TRBJ2-1, with D hard to call. Germline-derived CDR1 and CDR2 are LNHDA and SQIVND (reference sequence). Trimming removed 4 bases from V and 6 bases from J, with 10 bases in between. This CDR3 has 13 residues. The CDR3 protein is CASSSIPFNEQFF. DNA for the CDR3: TGTGCCAGTAGTAGTATCCCCTTCAATGAGCAGTTCTTC.

The chain is built from TRBV11-2 and TRBJ2-5, with 10 bases that match TRBD2. V trimming: 2 bases; J trimming: 5 bases; junction bases outside the gene matches: 5. Germline CDR1 SGHAT, CDR2 FQNNGV. There are 15 residues in the CDR3. The CDR3 bases are TGTGCCAGCAGCTTACTTTATAGCGGGGGGGAGACCCAGTACTTC. Its translation: CASSLLYSGGETQYF.

This clone appeared a few times. The chain combines TRBV30 with TRBJ1-3; D not resolved. CDR3 size: 14 residues. The germline V gene has CDR1 GTSNPN and CDR2 SVGIG (reference sequence). V shed 3 bases and J shed 5 bases, with 14 bases lying between them. The CDR3, as DNA: TGTGCCTGGAGCACCGGGAGTCAGAGAAACACCATATATTTT. Translation gives CAWSTGSQRNTIYF. Based on the CDR3 plus reference TRBV30 and TRBJ1-3, the full variable domain is SQTIHQWPATLVQPVGSPLSLECTVEGTSNPNLYWYRQAAGRGLQLLFYSVGIGQISSEVPQNLSASRPQDRQFILSSKKLLLSDSGFYLCAWSTGSQRNTIYFGEGSWLTVV.

This chain links TRBV10-2 with TRBJ2-7, with a tentative D call TRBD1 (5 bases). This CDR3 is 11 amino acids long. Trimming stripped 6 bases from V and 2 bases from J, with 5 bases between. Germline CDR1 reads WSHSY; CDR2 reads SAAADI. The chain's CDR3 is CASRGPYEQYF. CDR3 DNA sequence: TGCGCCAGCAGGGGGCCCTACGAGCAGTACTTC.

The chain couples TRBV2 to TRBJ1-1; 8 bases agree with TRBD1. This CDR3 contains 13 residues. CDR1 and CDR2 (germline): SNHLY, FYNNEI. The V and J ends lost 7 bases and 1 base, in that order; junction bases with no gene match: 2. CDR3 bases: TGTGCCAGCACCGGACAGGGGAACACTGAAGCTTTCTTT. This codes for CASTGQGNTEAFF.